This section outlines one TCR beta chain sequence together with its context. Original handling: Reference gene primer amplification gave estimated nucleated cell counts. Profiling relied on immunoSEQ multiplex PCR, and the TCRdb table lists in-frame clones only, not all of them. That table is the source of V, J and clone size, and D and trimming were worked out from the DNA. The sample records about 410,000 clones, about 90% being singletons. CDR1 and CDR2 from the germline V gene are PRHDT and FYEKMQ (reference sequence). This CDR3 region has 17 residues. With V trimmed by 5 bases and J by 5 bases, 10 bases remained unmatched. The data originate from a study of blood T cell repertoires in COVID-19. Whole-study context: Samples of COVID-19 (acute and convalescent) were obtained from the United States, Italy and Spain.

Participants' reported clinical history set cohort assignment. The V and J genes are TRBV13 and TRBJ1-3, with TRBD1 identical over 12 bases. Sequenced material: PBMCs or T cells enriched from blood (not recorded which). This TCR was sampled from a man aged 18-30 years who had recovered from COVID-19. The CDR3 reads CASSPRDRGRVRNTIYF. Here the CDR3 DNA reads TGTGCCAGCAGCCCCCGGGACAGGGGGCGCGTTAGAAACACCATATATTTT.